Below, 23 T cell receptor beta chains from the same sample are listed, as sequenced in a study of T cell changes during pregnancy in multiple sclerosis. Sequenced by immunoSEQ multiplex PCR; TCRdb stores in-frame clones only, minus some. The sample shows some 60,000 clones, approximately 91% of them seen only once. The sequencing here drew on CD4+ T cells from peripheral blood mononuclear cells, taken in the third trimester of pregnancy. These receptors were collected from a female donor with multiple sclerosis, enrolled in a pregnancy study.

V is TRBV6-5 and J is TRBJ1-6, with D unclear. Germline CDR1 MNHEY, CDR2 SVGAGI. CDR3 length: 15 amino acids. Trimming removed 6 bases from V and 6 bases from J, with 15 bases in between. The CDR3, as DNA: TGTGCCAGCAGCCCCGCCTCCGGGATTAATTCACCCCTCCACTTT. Protein: CASSPASGINSPLHF.

The chain is built from TRBV19 and TRBJ1-5, with 9 bases fitting TRBD1. Germline V lookup: CDR1 LNHDA, CDR2 SQIVND (reference sequence). Unmatched junction bases numbered 10, after V lost 7 bases and J lost 0 bases. This CDR3 comprises 17 residues. The CDR3 bases are TGTGCCAGTAACTTCCTTCGGGGACAGGGTAGCAATCAGCCCCAGCATTTT. Translation gives CASNFLRGQGSNQPQHF.

The V gene is TRBV5-5, the J gene TRBJ2-5, with D possibly being TRBD2 (6 bases). V lost 2 bases and J 2 bases, leaving 10 bases between the germline ends. This CDR3 comprises 14 residues. The germline V gene has CDR1 SGHKS and CDR2 YYEKEE (reference sequence). CDR3 in amino acids: CASSFRRGQETQYF. The DNA of the CDR3 is TGTGCCAGCAGCTTCCGGAGGGGTCAAGAGACCCAGTACTTC.

V and J are TRBV5-1 and TRBJ1-2; the D gene is possibly TRBD1 (6 bases). The germline V gene encodes CDR1 SGHRS and CDR2 YFSETQ. The CDR3 extends over 16 amino acids. Deletions cut 5 bases from V and 1 base from J, with 18 bases between. The CDR3 DNA is TGCGCCAGCAGGAGGGGTTCAGGGGATTATAACTATGGCTACACCTTC. Protein product: CASRRGSGDYNYGYTF.

CDR3 coding DNA: TGCGCCAGCAGCTTGCAGGACGCCCGGACGGGAGGCTACACCTTC. It specifies CASSLQDARTGGYTF. This chain connects TRBV5-1 to TRBJ1-2; D is uncertain. The CDR3 runs to 15 residues. Trimming took 1 base from V and 8 from J, leaving 18 bases between them. The V gene's germline CDR1 is SGHRS and CDR2 YFSETQ.

This chain links TRBV2 with TRBJ2-7; D not resolved. Trimming removed 1 base from V and 0 bases from J, with 7 bases in between. The germline CDR1 and CDR2 sequences are SNHLY and FYNNEI. The CDR3 consists of 14 residues. Here the CDR3 DNA reads TGTGCCAGCAGTGAAGGGGCTGGCTCCTACGAGCAGTACTTC. Translating it yields CASSEGAGSYEQYF.

The genes are TRBV2 and TRBJ2-7; 9 nucleotides line up with TRBD1. Germline CDR1 reads SNHLY; CDR2 reads FYNNEI. J lost 3 bases, V lost 5 bases, and 8 bases had no gene match. The length of the CDR3 is 15 residues. The CDR3 region has the DNA TGTGCCAGCAGTTATACGGGACAGGGCCTCTACGAGCAGTACTTC. It encodes CASSYTGQGLYEQYF.

The rearrangement uses TRBV19 and TRBJ1-4, with D possibly being TRBD1 (6 bases). From germline, CDR1 is LNHDA and CDR2 SQIVND (reference sequence). The CDR3 length is 19 residues. Trimming cost V 6 bases and J 0 bases, with 23 bases left between them. The CDR3, as DNA: TGTGCCAGTAGCGCAATGGACAGTCCGTTTTTTGCAACTAATGAAAAACTGTTTTTT. It is translated as CASSAMDSPFFATNEKLFF.

The chain combines TRBV6-5 with TRBJ1-5, with TRBD1 matching over 7 bases. Looked up from germline, CDR1 is MNHEY and CDR2 is SVGAGI. The CDR3 loop spans 14 amino acids. V was pared by 6 bases and J by 6 bases, with 8 bases of the junction left unmatched. The CDR3 DNA is TGTGCCAGCAGGCGCCACAGGGGCGGTCAGCCCCAGCATTTT. Protein sequence: CASRRHRGGQPQHF.

This clone was seen more than once but under ten times. The rearrangement joins TRBV30 to TRBJ2-1; 16 bases agree with TRBD2. Germline CDR1 and CDR2: GTSNPN and SVGIG (reference sequence). CDR3 size: 16 residues. V lost 5 bases to trimming and J lost 6 bases; unmatched junction nucleotides: 7. CDR3 bases: TGTGCCTGGGCAACCGGGACTAGCGGGAGGGGCAATGAGCAGTTCTTC. Amino acids: CAWATGTSGRGNEQFF.

The V call is TRBV27, the J call TRBJ1-1; 7 nucleotides align to TRBD1. The germline V gene encodes CDR1 MNHEY and CDR2 SMNVEV (reference sequence). CDR3 length equals 17 residues. The V and J ends lost 4 bases and 3 bases, in that order; junction bases with no gene match: 14. The CDR3 is CASSSLGGGRRDTEAFF. The CDR3, as DNA: TGTGCCAGCAGTTCCTTAGGAGGGGGCAGGAGGGACACTGAAGCTTTCTTT.

The chain recombines TRBV29-1 with TRBJ1-2; D might be TRBD1 (5 bases). Trimming cost V 6 bases and J 3 bases, with 14 bases left between them. The CDR3 is 13 residues long. Germline CDR1 SQVTM, CDR2 ANQGSEA. CDR3 coding DNA: TGCAGCGTGCTAACCGGGACTCACTATGGCTACACCTTC. It encodes CSVLTGTHYGYTF.

The rearrangement joins TRBV29-1 to TRBJ2-3; D is undetermined. Trimming removed 4 bases at V and 0 bases at J, with 11 bases between. The CDR3 loop spans 14 amino acids. Germline V lookup: CDR1 SQVTM, CDR2 ANQGSEA. The chain's CDR3 is CSVVRFTSTDTQYF. The CDR3 DNA reads as TGCAGCGTTGTCAGGTTCACTAGCACAGATACGCAGTATTTT.

This clone has just one count. The chain uses TRBV10-2 and TRBJ1-2; 12 bases are a match to TRBD1. In germline, CDR1 is WSHSY, CDR2 SAAADI. V lost 6 bases and J lost 6; bases outside the gene matches: 11. The CDR3 covers 16 residues. The CDR3 loop is CASRKGQGAEYDGYTF. DNA for the CDR3: TGCGCCAGCAGAAAGGGACAGGGGGCAGAGTACGATGGCTACACCTTC.

The chain has TRBV11-3 and TRBJ1-1; TRBD1 is a possible D gene (6 bases). The ends were cut back, 6 bases at V and 4 bases at J, with 12 bases in the middle. The germline V gene has CDR1 SGHNT and CDR2 YENEEA. The CDR3 is 13 amino acids. The DNA for the CDR3 is TGTGCCAGCAGATATCAGGGGACCACTGAAGCTTTCTTT. Protein sequence: CASRYQGTTEAFF.

V and J are TRBV7-6 and TRBJ1-5; the D gene is possibly TRBD1 (5 bases). This CDR3 comprises 15 residues. Germline V gene data show CDR1 as SGHVS and CDR2 as FNYEAQ. V was cut by 2 bases and J by 7 bases, with 15 bases left in between. The chain's CDR3 is CASSLNPGSDQPQHF. The CDR3 DNA sequence: TGTGCCAGCAGCTTAAACCCAGGGTCCGACCAGCCCCAGCATTTT.

V is TRBV30 and J is TRBJ1-4; 7 bases match TRBD1. The CDR3 sequence is 13 residues long. CDR1 is GTSNPN and CDR2 is SVGIG in the germline V gene (reference sequence). V was clipped by 2 bases and J by 7 bases; unmatched bases: 4. The CDR3, as DNA: TGTGCCTGGAGTAGGGGGCCGGGTGAAAAACTGTTTTTT. It yields the protein CAWSRGPGEKLFF.

The chain joins TRBV18 to TRBJ1-5; 8 bases align to TRBD1. Germline assignment: CDR1 KGHSH and CDR2 LQKENI. With V trimmed by 3 bases and J by 4 bases, 8 bases remained unmatched. CDR3 length: 16 amino acids. CDR3 protein: CASSPGDRGSNQPQHF. CDR3 nucleotides: TGTGCCAGCTCACCGGGCGACAGGGGTTCAAATCAGCCCCAGCATTTT.

The table lists this clone with a few counts. J is TRBJ1-1 and V is TRBV5-1; no definite D call. Germline V lookup: CDR1 SGHRS, CDR2 YFSETQ. The CDR3 is 15 amino acids. The ends were cut back, 8 bases at V and 5 bases at J, with 22 bases in the middle. The CDR3 loop is CASATWAGGGTEAFF. The CDR3 coding sequence is TGCGCCAGTGCCACATGGGCGGGCGGAGGTACTGAAGCTTTCTTT.

The gene calls are TRBV18 and TRBJ1-1, with D hard to call. The CDR3 contains 14 residues. Trimming shortened V by 0 bases and J by 3 bases, and 8 bases separated the two germline ends. Germline values: CDR1 KGHSH, CDR2 LQKENI. The CDR3 spells CASSPPHRDTEAFF. Here the CDR3 DNA reads TGTGCCAGCTCACCACCGCACAGAGACACTGAAGCTTTCTTT.

The chain recombines TRBV14 with TRBJ2-2, with 8 bases lining up with TRBD2. V was clipped by 3 bases and J by 6 bases; unmatched bases: 6. This CDR3 has 15 amino acids. The germline V gene has CDR1 SGHDN and CDR2 FVKESK. CDR3 sequence: CASSHHPGLAGELFF. DNA of the CDR3: TGTGCCAGCAGCCATCACCCGGGACTAGCCGGGGAGCTGTTTTTT. The full variable domain, rest sourced from reference TRBV14 and TRBJ2-2, is EAGVTQFPSHSVIEKGQTVTLRCDPISGHDNLYWYRRVMGKEIKFLLHFVKESKQDESGMPNNRFLAERTGGTYSTLKVQPAELEDSGVYFCASSHHPGLAGELFFGEGSRLTVL.

The chain carries TRBV6-5 and TRBJ1-2; D unclear. The CDR3 runs to 15 residues. Germline V gene lookup returns CDR1 MNHEY and CDR2 SVGAGI. V lost 5 bases to trimming and J lost 0 bases, with 13 bases between them. The CDR3 region has the DNA TGTGCCAGCAGTCGAAGAGCGTTCGCTAACTATGGCTACACCTTC. Its translation: CASSRRAFANYGYTF.

The gene calls are TRBV5-4 and TRBJ1-1; 12 positions agree with TRBD1. J gave up 5 bases and V 7 bases, and 12 bases lay outside the gene matches. The CDR3 is made up of 16 amino acids. The germline CDR1 and CDR2 sequences are SGHNT and YYREEE (reference sequence). CDR3 sequence reads: CASGNRDRGHETEAFF. The CDR3 coding sequence is TGTGCCAGCGGTAACCGGGACAGGGGGCACGAGACTGAAGCTTTCTTT. Using reference TRBV5-4 and TRBJ1-1 for the parts outside the CDR3, the full variable domain is ETGVTQSPTHLIKTRGQQVTLRCSSQSGHNTVSWYQQALGQGPQFIFQYYREEENGRGNFPPRFSGLQFPNYSSELNVNALELDDSALYLCASGNRDRGHETEAFFGQGTRLTVV.